The source of this T cell receptor (beta chain) is a study of blood T cell repertoires in COVID-19. The germline V gene encodes CDR1 KGHDR and CDR2 SFDVKD. The CDR3 spans 14 residues. The V end was cut by 5 bases, the J end by 9 bases, with 16 bases between. Per the original data handling: Reference gene primer amplification yielded estimated nucleated cell counts. Data came from immunoSEQ multiplex PCR; TCRdb stores just in-frame clones and leaves some out. V, J and clone size were drawn from that table, and D and trimming were deduced from the DNA. The sample holds approximately 390,000 clones, 70% to 90% seen once.

Sequencing input: peripheral blood. This receptor was taken from a woman aged 55-70 years with COVID-19, enrolled during active disease. The gene calls are TRBV24-1 and TRBJ2-1; D unclear. The CDR3 reads CATSVTRPPGEQFF. CDR3 sequence (DNA): TGTGCCACCAGTGTGACCCGGCCCCCGGGTGAGCAGTTCTTC.